A single sample is the source of the 30 T cell receptor beta chains below, sequenced in a study of blood T cells in healthy people across ages. Then a second PCR, running roughly 7 to 12 cycles, was carried out with a sample-barcoded 5' primer and a J-beta primer mix. TCRdb itself ran the 5' RACE reads through MiXCR, one entry per CDR3 protein. Among approximately 680,000 distinct CDR3 sequences listed, about 30% were seen once. The source material was blood. Receptors were obtained from a woman of 80 years or more in good health.

Points on this clonotype: One junction end does not reproduce the germline sequence, and a read error may be involved. The chain combines TRBV5-4 with TRBJ2-1, with 11 nucleotides matching TRBD2. The CDR3 covers 15 residues. CDR1 SGHNT and CDR2 YYREEE come from the germline V gene (reference sequence). CDR3 sequence reads: CVSSGSGGASSEQFF. The DNA for the CDR3 is TGTGTCAGCAGCGGTAGCGGGGGGGCCTCCTCTGAGCAGTTCTTC.

This clonotype has a count of ten or more. Here the CDR3 reads CASSLGPNSYNEQFF. CDR3 sequence (DNA): TGTGCCAGCAGCTTGGGACCCAACTCCTACAATGAGCAGTTCTTC. The chain couples TRBV7-8 to TRBJ2-1, with D perhaps matching TRBD1 or TRBD2 (5 bases each). The CDR3 is made up of 15 amino acids. Trimming pared 3 bases from V and 0 bases from J, leaving 9 bases between. Germline lookup yields CDR1 SGHVS and CDR2 FQNEAQ. Combining the CDR3 with reference TRBV7-8 and TRBJ2-1 gives the whole variable domain GAGVSQSPRYKVAKRGQDVALRCDPISGHVSLFWYQQALGQGPEFLTYFQNEAQLDKSGLPSDRFFAERPEGSVSTLKIQRTQQEDSAVYLCASSLGPNSYNEQFFGPGTRLTVL.

The sample holds many counts of this clonotype. This rearrangement joins TRBV20-1 to TRBJ1-1, with a possible D match to TRBD1 (6 bases). The CDR3 loop spans 14 amino acids. V was trimmed by 2 bases and J by 2 bases, leaving 12 bases between them. Per the germline V gene, CDR1 is DFQATT and CDR2 is SNEGSKA (reference sequence). In nucleotides, the CDR3 is TGCAGTGCTAGACCCCCCAGGGGTAACACTGAAGCTTTCTTT. Amino acid sequence: CSARPPRGNTEAFF.

The rearrangement uses TRBV15 and TRBJ2-3; the match to TRBD1 covers 7 bases. V dropped 8 bases and J dropped 5; count of bases not matched to a gene: 16. Germline V gene sequence: CDR1 LNHNV, CDR2 YYDKDF (reference sequence). This CDR3 spans 16 amino acids. Here the CDR3 DNA reads TGTGCCACCGGCGGCCGAGGCGGCAGGGGGATAGATACGCAGTATTTT. Its translation: CATGGRGGRGIDTQYF.

This clonotype was seen at least ten times. The gene calls are TRBV24-1 and TRBJ2-1; weak D call: TRBD2 (6 bases). Germline CDR1 KGHDR, CDR2 SFDVKD. V was cut by 3 bases and J by 9 bases, with 11 bases left in between. The CDR3 length is 13 residues. The CDR3 region has the DNA TGTGCCACCAGTGATAACCCGGGAGCTGAGCAGTTCTTC. Its protein is CATSDNPGAEQFF.

The V and J genes are TRBV27 and TRBJ1-6; 7 nucleotides align to TRBD1. The J segment lost 2 bases and the V segment lost 3 bases, leaving 7 bases of the junction unmatched. This CDR3 region has 17 residues. Germline CDR1 MNHEY, CDR2 SMNVEV (reference sequence). CDR3 amino acids: CASSFSNRGTYNSPLHF. In DNA form, the CDR3 reads TGTGCCAGCAGTTTCTCGAACAGGGGAACCTATAATTCACCCCTCCACTTT.

This clonotype was seen only a few times. V usage is TRBV20-1 and J usage is TRBJ2-1; 8 positions match TRBD2. CDR1 is DFQATT, CDR2 SNEGSKA, per germline (reference sequence). The CDR3 has 13 residues. V lost 5 bases to trimming and J lost 3 bases; unmatched junction nucleotides: 3. CDR3 DNA: TGCAGTGCTCCGAGCGGGAGCTACAATGAGCAGTTCTTC. This translates into CSAPSGSYNEQFF.

This clonotype was counted between two and nine times. It may be a read error: a sequence one base away is much more abundant. V usage is TRBV7-3 and J usage is TRBJ2-3, with D possibly being TRBD2 (6 bases). The CDR3 is 16 residues long. The V end lost 2 bases, the J end lost 2 bases, and 14 bases lay between the germline ends. The V gene's germline CDR1 is SGHTA and CDR2 FQGTGA. CDR3 sequence (DNA): TGTGCCAGCAGCTTAGGGCGAGCGGGCCCCACAGATACGCAGTATTTT. It is translated as CASSLGRAGPTDTQYF.

This clonotype has at least ten counts. The chain is built from TRBV30 and TRBJ2-5; D call uncertain. Trimming took off 1 base at V and 4 bases at J, with 13 bases between the two ends. This CDR3 spans 14 amino acids. Germline assignment: CDR1 GTSNPN and CDR2 SVGIG (reference sequence). Here the CDR3 reads CAWSELGGGETQYF. For the CDR3, the DNA is TGTGCCTGGAGTGAGTTGGGCGGTGGAGAGACCCAGTACTTC.

As concerns this clonotype: A read error may explain this, as a much larger clone is one base away. The genes are TRBV10-3 and TRBJ1-6, with TRBD1 matching over 7 bases. Germline V gene lookup returns CDR1 ENHRY and CDR2 SYGVKD. The CDR3 consists of 13 residues. The CDR3 sequence is CSISEGARSPLHF. The CDR3 DNA is TGTTCCATCAGTGAGGGGGCTCGGTCACCCCTCCACTTT.

This clonotype was seen ten or more times. The V call is TRBV5-1, the J call TRBJ1-1; a weak D match, TRBD1 (6 bases). CDR3 length: 16 amino acids. V lost 2 bases, J lost 1 base, and 15 bases lay in between. Germline V lookup: CDR1 SGHRS, CDR2 YFSETQ. The CDR3 sequence: CASSLTGTLGNTEAFF. DNA for the CDR3: TGCGCCAGCAGCTTAACAGGGACCTTGGGGAACACTGAAGCTTTCTTT.

This clonotype was counted many times. The CDR3 loop is CASSRNRDGRYNEQFF. The CDR3 bases are TGTGCCAGCAGCCGGAACCGGGACGGGAGATACAATGAGCAGTTCTTC. V and J are TRBV11-2 and TRBJ2-1; D may be TRBD2 (6 bases). Germline CDR1 and CDR2: SGHAT and FQNNGV. Trimming removed 5 bases from V and 4 bases from J, with 18 bases in between. The CDR3 contains 16 residues.

The chain uses TRBV11-2 and TRBJ2-5; D perhaps matches TRBD1 (7 bases). CDR1 is SGHAT, CDR2 FQNNGV, per germline. There are 16 residues in the CDR3. V was pared by 2 bases and J by 11 bases, with 24 bases between. CDR3 in amino acids: CASSLRIRGAPQEQYF. For the CDR3, the DNA is TGTGCCAGCAGCTTAAGAATCAGGGGGGCCCCGCAGGAGCAGTACTTC.

This clonotype was seen a handful of times. This may come from a read error, since a much larger clone is one base off. The chain recombines TRBV10-3 with TRBJ2-5; D ambiguous. The V gene lost 4 bases and the J gene lost 1 base, with 13 bases spanning the gap. The CDR3 length is 15 residues. Germline V gene data show CDR1 as ENHRY and CDR2 as SYGVKD. Here the CDR3 reads CAISGSLGSQETQYF. The CDR3 nucleotides read TGTGCCATCAGTGGGTCCTTGGGCTCCCAAGAGACCCAGTACTTC.

Notes on this clonotype: A much more abundant neighbour one base away suggests this may be a read error. This chain joins TRBV6-5 and TRBJ1-1; D ambiguous. The germline gives CDR1 MNHEY, CDR2 SVGAGI. The CDR3 has 12 residues. CDR3 DNA: TGTGCCGGCAGTTACTTGGGTACTGAAGCTTTCTTT. Protein: CAGSYLGTEAFF.

This clonotype was seen more than once but under ten times. The J gene is TRBJ2-5, the V gene TRBV28, with TRBD2 identical over 13 bases. Germline V gene lookup returns CDR1 MDHEN and CDR2 SYDVKM. The J segment lost 5 bases and the V segment lost 6 bases, leaving 6 bases of the junction unmatched. The CDR3 runs to 15 residues. The CDR3 is CASRRLAGGAETQYF. Written as DNA, the CDR3 is TGTGCCAGCAGGAGACTAGCGGGGGGCGCGGAGACCCAGTACTTC.

The CDR3 coding sequence is TGTGCCATCAGTGACAGGACTAGCGGGAGTTACGAGCAGTACTTC. It encodes CAISDRTSGSYEQYF. The chain couples TRBV10-3 to TRBJ2-7; TRBD2 aligns across 13 bases. The ends lost 3 bases at V and 4 bases at J; junction bases unmatched: 3. This CDR3 comprises 15 residues. CDR1 ENHRY and CDR2 SYGVKD come from the germline V gene.

For this clonotype: This may be a read error: a much more frequent sequence differs by one nucleotide. J is TRBJ2-3 and V is TRBV5-1, with D perhaps TRBD2 (5 bases). The CDR3 is made up of 15 amino acids. Germline CDR1 SGHRS, CDR2 YFSETQ. V was clipped by 5 bases and J by 2 bases, with 15 bases between them. CDR3 nucleotide sequence: TGCGCCAGCAGGGGGTCAGGAGGTGTCACAGATACGCAGTATTTT. It specifies CASRGSGGVTDTQYF.

This clonotype was found many times. The V call is TRBV20-1, the J call TRBJ2-1; 7 nucleotides line up with TRBD1. CDR1 is DFQATT, CDR2 SNEGSKA, per germline (reference sequence). This CDR3 has 15 amino acids. The J segment lost 8 bases and the V segment lost 5 bases, leaving 15 bases of the junction unmatched. The CDR3 DNA sequence: TGCAGTGCTTGCCCGTGGGACAGAGCCCGACATGAGCAGTTCTTC. Residues: CSACPWDRARHEQFF.

The genes are TRBV5-1 and TRBJ2-4; D unresolved. The DNA matches TRBJ2-7 better at its end, which makes the J call doubtful. The CDR3 has 13 residues. Germline V gene lookup returns CDR1 SGHRS and CDR2 YFSETQ. For the CDR3, the DNA is TGCGCCAGCAGCTGGTCGACAAGCTACGAGCAGTACTTC. The encoded protein is CASSWSTSYEQYF.

This clonotype occurred a few times. DNA for the CDR3: TGTGCCAGTAGTTCACAGGGAAAAGAGACCCAGTACTTC. It is translated as CASSSQGKETQYF. The V and J genes are TRBV19 and TRBJ2-7, with TRBD1 as a possible D gene (6 bases). The J call is uncertain, as TRBJ2-5 better fits the DNA end. The CDR3 consists of 13 residues. The germline V gene has CDR1 LNHDA and CDR2 SQIVND (reference sequence).

Ten or more counts support this clonotype. The rearrangement joins TRBV12-3 or TRBV12-4 to TRBJ1-1, with a possible D match to TRBD1 (6 bases). The CDR3 consists of 14 residues. V was cut by 6 bases and J by 1 base, with 12 bases left in between. CDR3 sequence reads: CASRDRLSNTEAFF. The CDR3 region has the DNA TGTGCCAGCAGAGACAGGTTATCGAACACTGAAGCTTTCTTT.

This clonotype was seen a handful of times. V is TRBV2 and J is TRBJ1-4, with 10 bases identical to TRBD1. The CDR3 length is 16 residues. CDR1 is SNHLY, CDR2 FYNNEI, per germline. Trimming at V came to 3 bases and at J to 4 bases, leaving 5 bases not matched to a gene. The DNA of the CDR3 is TGTGCCAGCAGTGAGGGGGACAGGGGCGTTAATGAAAAACTGTTTTTT. Amino acid sequence: CASSEGDRGVNEKLFF.

This clonotype was recorded a few times. The rearrangement joins TRBV6-1 to TRBJ2-2, with 7 positions matching TRBD1. With 4 bases clipped from V and 1 base from J, the junction kept 3 bases outside the gene matches. CDR3 length: 15 amino acids. Germline CDR1 is MNHNS and CDR2 is SASEGT. This CDR3 is CASSVRTGNTGELFF. The CDR3 bases are TGTGCCAGCAGTGTCCGGACAGGGAACACCGGGGAGCTGTTTTTT.

This chain links TRBV20-1 with TRBJ2-5; maybe TRBD1 (5 bases). This CDR3 comprises 16 residues. V lost 4 bases and J lost 1, with 19 bases in between. CDR1 and CDR2 from the germline V gene are DFQATT and SNEGSKA (reference sequence). CDR3 protein: CSATSLWGGIQETQYF. CDR3 sequence (DNA): TGCAGTGCTACTTCGCTCTGGGGCGGCATCCAAGAGACCCAGTACTTC.

This clonotype has just a few counts. The V call is TRBV3-1, the J call TRBJ1-1; D unclear. There are 13 residues in the CDR3. With 1 base removed from V and 4 bases from J, the gap between germline ends came to 7 bases. The germline gives CDR1 LGHDT, CDR2 YNNKEL (reference sequence). The CDR3 DNA reads TGTGCCAGCAGCCAAGGAGTGAGCACTGAAGCTTTCTTT. Its protein is CASSQGVSTEAFF.

This clonotype was observed many times. The rearrangement links TRBV7-2 to TRBJ2-5; 16 nucleotides line up with TRBD2. The CDR3 sequence is 16 residues long. CDR1 SGHTA and CDR2 FQGNSA come from the germline V gene. Losses at the gene ends were 5 bases for V and 9 bases for J; bases not matched to a gene: 9. CDR3 nucleotides: TGTGCCAGCAGCGCCGGGACTAGCGGGGGGGCCGGGGCCCAGTACTTC. Translated, it gives CASSAGTSGGAGAQYF.

With regard to this clonotype: A much larger clone lies one base from this, so it may be a read error. This chain joins TRBV10-3 and TRBJ2-5; no clear D gene. CDR1 and CDR2 from the germline V gene are ENHRY and SYGVKD. Trimming removed 8 bases at V and 11 bases at J, with 15 bases between. The CDR3 is 11 amino acids. The CDR3 nucleotides read TGTGCCATCGGGTTATCAGGAGTGCAGTACTTC. Translated: CAIGLSGVQYF.

This clonotype was detected ten times or more. V and J are TRBV5-1 and TRBJ2-2, with 7 bases identical to TRBD1. The CDR3 totals 15 residues. After removal of 1 base from V and 2 bases from J, the junction contained 2 bases not matched to a gene. Germline CDR1 is SGHRS and CDR2 is YFSETQ. DNA of the CDR3: TGCGCCAGCAGCTTGAGGACAGGCAACACCGGGGAGCTGTTTTTT. Translating gives CASSLRTGNTGELFF.

This clonotype was counted between two and nine times. A read error may produce the germline difference seen at one junction end. The V call is TRBV5-1, the J call TRBJ1-1; D is unresolved. CDR3 size: 13 residues. Germline CDR1 SGHRS, CDR2 YFSETQ. This chain's CDR3 is CASSLAGNTVAFF. In DNA, the CDR3 is TGCGCCAGCAGCTTGGCTGGGAACACTGTAGCTTTCTTT.